These 11 T cell receptor beta chains came from one sample sequenced in a study of blood T cell repertoires in COVID-19. The data were produced by immunoSEQ multiplex PCR, yet TCRdb's version contains in-frame clones alone and is incomplete. The table includes 150,000 to 200,000 clones, 80% detected once. The sample consisted of peripheral blood. All receptors come from a man between 65 and 85 years old with active or convalescent COVID-19.

The CDR3 sequence: CASSVGTGGGYEQYF. CDR3 DNA: TGTGCCAGCAGCGTAGGGACAGGGGGCGGTTACGAGCAGTACTTC. The chain carries TRBV9 and TRBJ2-7; 11 bases line up with TRBD1. The junction had 3 bases not matched to a gene; V was cut back by 0 bases and J by 4 bases. Per the germline V gene, CDR1 is SGDLS and CDR2 is YYNGEE. The CDR3 totals 15 residues.

This chain joins TRBV6-6 and TRBJ2-1, with 8 bases fitting TRBD2. The CDR3 runs to 14 residues. CDR1 is MNHNY and CDR2 is SVGAGI in the germline V gene (reference sequence). Trimming took 8 bases from V and 0 from J; bases not matched to a gene: 3. CDR3 residues: CASLAGGSYNEQFF. In nucleotides, the CDR3 is TGTGCCAGCTTGGCGGGGGGCTCCTACAATGAGCAGTTCTTC.

J is TRBJ1-3 and V is TRBV7-9; 10 nucleotides line up with TRBD1. The germline V gene encodes CDR1 SEHNR and CDR2 FQNEAQ (reference sequence). This CDR3 has 16 residues. V gave up 5 bases and J gave up 2 bases; unmatched junction bases: 6. DNA for the CDR3: TGTGCCAGCAGCCGGCGACAGGGGGCGACTGGAAACACCATATATTTT. Amino acids: CASSRRQGATGNTIYF.

The gene calls are TRBV2 and TRBJ1-1; D unclear. V was trimmed by 6 bases and J by 4 bases, leaving 9 bases between them. Looked up from germline, CDR1 is SNHLY and CDR2 is FYNNEI. CDR3 length equals 12 residues. CDR3 residues: CASRYILTEAFF. The CDR3 nucleotides read TGTGCCAGCAGATATATTCTCACTGAAGCTTTCTTT.

The chain employs TRBV18 and TRBJ1-1; D is undetermined. CDR3 length: 14 amino acids. Deletions cut 3 bases from V and 1 base from J, with 9 bases between. Germline V lookup: CDR1 KGHSH, CDR2 LQKENI. This CDR3 is CASSPITENTEAFF. Here the CDR3 DNA reads TGTGCCAGCTCACCGATTACAGAGAACACTGAAGCTTTCTTT.

This chain connects TRBV5-4 to TRBJ2-5; 7 nucleotides align to TRBD1. The CDR3 length is 15 residues. V lost 4 bases, J lost 2 bases, and 8 bases stayed unmatched. CDR1 SGHNT and CDR2 YYREEE come from the germline V gene (reference sequence). The CDR3 sequence is CASSLGTDKQETQYF. The CDR3 DNA reads as TGTGCCAGCAGCCTAGGGACAGACAAGCAAGAGACCCAGTACTTC.

V and J are TRBV7-9 and TRBJ1-1; D is uncertain. This CDR3 contains 14 residues. The V end lost 5 bases, the J end lost 8 bases, and 18 bases lay between the germline ends. CDR1 and CDR2 from the germline V gene are SEHNR and FQNEAQ (reference sequence). The CDR3 here is CASSPQTGVREAFF. The DNA for the CDR3 is TGTGCCAGCAGCCCCCAAACCGGGGTGAGGGAAGCTTTCTTT.

This chain uses TRBV4-3 with TRBJ1-4; tentatively, D is TRBD1 (5 bases). The CDR3 loop spans 13 amino acids. Per germline, CDR1 LGHNA and CDR2 YSLEER. Trimming shortened V by 4 bases and J by 8 bases, and 11 bases separated the two germline ends. CDR3 DNA sequence: TGCGCCAGCAGCCTCCGGACAAACGAAAAACTGTTTTTT. Encoded protein: CASSLRTNEKLFF.

CDR3 in amino acids: CASSTFQQGEQYF. CDR3 DNA sequence: TGCGCCAGCAGTACTTTTCAACAGGGCGAGCAGTACTTC. This chain uses TRBV10-1 with TRBJ2-7; D is perhaps TRBD1 (6 bases). V shed 5 bases and J shed 6 bases, with 14 bases lying between them. CDR3 length: 13 residues. Germline V gene lookup returns CDR1 WNHNN and CDR2 SYGVQD (reference sequence).

The chain has TRBV4-2 and TRBJ2-7, with 10 positions matching TRBD1. The CDR3 runs 18 residues. With V trimmed by 2 bases and J by 3 bases, 13 bases remained unmatched. Germline V gene data show CDR1 as LGHNA and CDR2 as YNFKEQ. The CDR3 coding sequence is TGTGCCAGCAGCCAAACATCACAGTCGGGACAGGGGTTCTACGAGCAGTACTTC. Residues: CASSQTSQSGQGFYEQYF.

The J gene is TRBJ1-2, the V gene TRBV7-2; 7 nucleotides line up with TRBD1. Trimming took 5 bases from V and 6 from J; bases not matched to a gene: 12. Germline CDR1 reads SGHTA; CDR2 reads FQGNSA. This CDR3 is 15 amino acids long. The CDR3 coding sequence is TGTGCCAGCAGCCTTACCAAACAGGGGTCGAATGGCTACACCTTC. Translation: CASSLTKQGSNGYTF.